This T cell receptor beta chain came from a study of shared clonotypes between healthy human individuals (dated by TCRdb to about 2020). Turning to the overall study: Three men and two women, aged 18 to 49 years, made up the cohort. For each donor, CD4 naive and CD4 memory were each run on three plates, CD8 naive on two plates, and CD8 memory on one plate. Different laboratories and diverse techniques were used to prepare libraries and sequence TCR repertoires, to increase sequencing depth and limit assay-specific biases. Leukapheresis yielded between about 0.85 and 9.5 billion PBMCs per donor. Blood TCR repertoires of roughly five healthy adults were deeply sequenced to estimate repertoire size and the extent of clonotype sharing between individuals.

Using the deep immunoSEQ assay, TCR CDR3 regions were amplified from genomic DNA by multiplex PCR. Extracted genomic DNA from each cell subset was spread evenly across all wells of several immunoSEQ 96-well plates, with each plate serving as a replicate. Each replicate PCR for sorted subsets received about 220 ng genomic DNA, equal to 28,000 or so T cell genomes. Purified libraries were measured with a Qubit 3.0 fluorometer, size-checked on a Bioanalyzer 2100, and measured again with the KAPA Library Quantification kit. A separate single-read 150-cycle Illumina NextSeq 550 flow cell was used to sequence each immunoSEQ 96-well plate. Regarding the original processing steps: The immunoSEQ output contained only junctional sequences without quality scores, so filtering could not match that applied to full-length reads. Sequences were annotated with PyIR, a Python wrapper for IgBLAST v1.9, and V/J genes and CDR3 were assigned using IMGT germline references. Reads were removed for weak V/J assignments (E-value above 1e-6), missing CDR3, stop codons, out-of-frame junctions, or ambiguous translated residues. A V3J clonotype was defined by an identical inferred V gene, J gene, and CDR3 amino acid sequence. Percentage overlap between repertoires was computed as shared unique clonotypes divided by the size of the smaller repertoire. Three approaches were used to assess repertoire richness: RTK rarefaction, the Chao1 estimator, and Recon v2.1 estimates of unobserved clonotypes. For all TCRbeta clonotypes obtained by the gDNA method from a handful of donors, generation probabilities were computed with OLGA. The table comes from immuneACCESS by way of TCRdb, which keeps in-frame sequences with V and J called. Part of the clones is missing from these tables; in studies checked, under half for an unresolved V gene and the rest for unknown reasons. V and J calls plus clone size are reproduced from that table; the DNA served to infer D and trimming. This sample gives roughly 2 million clones in total; approximately 95% of them show up just once. Of the sample, roughly 1% falls within the top ten clones.

CD8 naive samples were obtained by positive selection for CCR7 among CD45RO-negative cells, yielding a CD45RA+CCR7+ population from which TemRA cells were excluded. The donors were healthy, HIV-negative adults who had no recently reported acute infections or vaccinations. Every donor was a Caucasian adult living in Nashville, Tennessee, USA. Blood was collected by leukapheresis, and PBMCs were isolated by Ficoll-Histopaque density gradient centrifugation and then cryopreserved in liquid nitrogen vapor phase. Purity and quantity of every magnetically sorted T cell population were checked by analytical flow cytometry. Genomic DNA was isolated from every sorted fraction and measured by UV absorbance on a Nanodrop 2000c. Results and caveats for the whole study, not just this receptor: Rarefaction of sorted-subset datasets indicated incomplete sequencing despite the large sequencing depth. Approximately 4.8% of naive CD4, more than 3% of naive CD8, approximately 2.2% of memory CD4, and 0.35% to 0.5% of memory CD8 clonotypes were shared across a few donors. Based on pairwise subsampling, the degree of clonotype sharing among donors was expected to be affected by sequencing depth. Sampling was limited to blood, and TCR repertoires in tissue likely differ from TCR repertoires in blood. The small number of donors limited the genetic and exposure-history diversity represented. Estimated clonotype richness was generally larger for naive than for memory subsets. Clonotypes shared by all four sorted-subset donors showed higher generation probabilities than non-shared clonotypes.

Trimming accounts for 2 bases at V and 3 bases at J, while the number of junction bases matched to no gene is 7. CDR1 MNHNS and CDR2 SASEGT were looked up in the germline V gene. There are 15 amino acids in the CDR3, from cysteine to phenylalanine inclusive. Of all the DNA, just the CDR3 is kept, 45 bases in frame from base 1. Worth noting for this clone: Its recognized antigen is unknown. Within one base of it there is no much larger clone, and no base qualities were kept.

Sequencing was carried out using naive CD8+ T cells sorted from blood. The sample's cell subset or site label, in plain terms: CD45RA+CCR7+. The rearrangement joined TRBV6-1 to TRBJ2-7; TRBD2 lines up with 7 middle nucleotides. This clonotype was obtained from a man aged 18 to 30 in good health. The DNA sequence follows: TGTGCCAGCAGTGAACTGAGCGGGGAGGGCTACGAGCAGTACTTC. Translation gives CASSELSGEGYEQYF.